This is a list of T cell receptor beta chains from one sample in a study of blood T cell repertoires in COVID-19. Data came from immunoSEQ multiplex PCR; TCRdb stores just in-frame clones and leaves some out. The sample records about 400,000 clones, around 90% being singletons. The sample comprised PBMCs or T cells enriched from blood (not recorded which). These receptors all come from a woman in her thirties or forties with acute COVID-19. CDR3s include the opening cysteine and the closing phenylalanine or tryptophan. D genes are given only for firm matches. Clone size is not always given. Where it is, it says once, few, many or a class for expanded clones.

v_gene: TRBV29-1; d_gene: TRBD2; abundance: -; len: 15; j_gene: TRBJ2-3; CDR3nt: TGCAGCGTTGAAGAATGGGTCTCTAGCGGGGATACGCAGTATTTT; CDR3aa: CSVEEWVSSGDTQYF
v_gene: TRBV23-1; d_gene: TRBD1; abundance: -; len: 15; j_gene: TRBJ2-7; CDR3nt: TGCGCCAGCAGTACTCGGGACAGGGGCTCCCACGAGCAGTACTTC; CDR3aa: CASSTRDRGSHEQYF
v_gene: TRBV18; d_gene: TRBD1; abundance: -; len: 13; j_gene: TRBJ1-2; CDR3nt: TGTGCCAGCTCACGACAGGGGGACTATGGCTACACCTTC; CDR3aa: CASSRQGDYGYTF
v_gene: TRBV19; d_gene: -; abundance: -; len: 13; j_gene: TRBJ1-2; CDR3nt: TGTGCCAGTAGTATAGCCCAGGGTGGCGGCTACACCTTC; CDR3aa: CASSIAQGGGYTF
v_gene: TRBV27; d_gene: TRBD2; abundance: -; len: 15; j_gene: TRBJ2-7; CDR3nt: TGTGCCAGCAGGGAACCTAGCGGGGGGGCCCACGAGCAGTACTTC; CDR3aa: CASREPSGGAHEQYF
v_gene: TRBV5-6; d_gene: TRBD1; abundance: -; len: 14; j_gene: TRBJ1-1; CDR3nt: TGTGCCAGCAACAAAAGGGGGCGCATCACTGAAGCTTTCTTT; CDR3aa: CASNKRGRITEAFF
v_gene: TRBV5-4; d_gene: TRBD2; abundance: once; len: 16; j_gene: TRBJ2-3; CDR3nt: TGTGCCAGCAGCGGGGGGGCGGGACTAGAAGGAGATACGCAGTATTTT; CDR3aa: CASSGGAGLEGDTQYF
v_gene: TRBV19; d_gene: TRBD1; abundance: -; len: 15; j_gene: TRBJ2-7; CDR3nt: TGTGCCAGTAGTATTGGGGACAGGGTAAGGTCCGAGCAGTACTTC; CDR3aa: CASSIGDRVRSEQYF
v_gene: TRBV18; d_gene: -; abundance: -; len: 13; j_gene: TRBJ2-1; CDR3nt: TGTGCCAGCTCACCCACTACGTCCAATGAGCAGTTCTTC; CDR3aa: CASSPTTSNEQFF
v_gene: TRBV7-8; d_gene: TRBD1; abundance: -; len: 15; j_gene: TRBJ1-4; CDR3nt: TGTGCCAGCAGCTTAGGACAGGGGGCTTTTGAAAAACTGTTTTTT; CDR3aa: CASSLGQGAFEKLFF
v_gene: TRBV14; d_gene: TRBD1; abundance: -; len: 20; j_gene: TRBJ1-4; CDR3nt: TGTGCCAGCAGCCAACTACCAGGAGGCAGGGGGCGAACGACTAATGAAAAACTGTTTTTT; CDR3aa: CASSQLPGGRGRTTNEKLFF
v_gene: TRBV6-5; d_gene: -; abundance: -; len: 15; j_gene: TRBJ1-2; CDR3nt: TGTGCCAGCAGTTACCAGACAAACACTAACTATGGCTACACCTTC; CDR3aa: CASSYQTNTNYGYTF
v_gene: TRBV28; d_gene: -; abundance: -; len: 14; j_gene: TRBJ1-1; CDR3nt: TGTGCCAGCAGTTTATTGGGGGCGGAAACTGAAGCTTTCTTT; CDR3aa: CASSLLGAETEAFF
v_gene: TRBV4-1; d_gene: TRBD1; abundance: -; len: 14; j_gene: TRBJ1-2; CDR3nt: TGCGCCAGCAGCCAGGGACAGGGGGCAGGTGGCTACACCTTC; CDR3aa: CASSQGQGAGGYTF
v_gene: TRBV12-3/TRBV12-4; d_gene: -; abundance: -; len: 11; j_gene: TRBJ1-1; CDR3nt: TGTGCCAGCAGCCGGGGGTCTGAAGCTTTCTTT; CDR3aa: CASSRGSEAFF
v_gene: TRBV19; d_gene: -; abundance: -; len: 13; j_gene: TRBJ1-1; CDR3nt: TGTGCCAGTGATGACAGACTGAACACTGAAGCTTTCTTT; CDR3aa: CASDDRLNTEAFF
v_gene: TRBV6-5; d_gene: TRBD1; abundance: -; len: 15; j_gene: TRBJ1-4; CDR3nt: TGTGCCAGCAGTTTTAACCGGGACAGGGGAGAAAAACTGTTTTTT; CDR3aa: CASSFNRDRGEKLFF
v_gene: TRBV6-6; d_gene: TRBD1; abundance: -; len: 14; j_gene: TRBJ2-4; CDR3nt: TGTGCCAGCAGCCGACAGGGGGCGGGAAACATTCAGTACTTC; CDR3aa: CASSRQGAGNIQYF
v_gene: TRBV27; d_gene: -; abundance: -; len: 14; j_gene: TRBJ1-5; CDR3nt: TGTGCCAGCAGTTCCCCAGGGCAAAATCAGCCCCAGCATTTT; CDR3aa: CASSSPGQNQPQHF
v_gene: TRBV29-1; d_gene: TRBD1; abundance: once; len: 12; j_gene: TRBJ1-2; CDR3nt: TGCAGCGTTTCCGGGACAGGGTATGGCTACACCTTC; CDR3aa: CSVSGTGYGYTF
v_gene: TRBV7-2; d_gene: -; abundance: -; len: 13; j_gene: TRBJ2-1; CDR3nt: TGTGCCAGCAGCTCCGTGGCGGGGAATGAGCAGTTCTTC; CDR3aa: CASSSVAGNEQFF
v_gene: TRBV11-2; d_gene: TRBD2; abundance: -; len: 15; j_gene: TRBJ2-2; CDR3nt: TGTGCCAGCAGCTTGGCGGGGGGATACACCGGGGAGCTGTTTTTT; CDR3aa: CASSLAGGYTGELFF
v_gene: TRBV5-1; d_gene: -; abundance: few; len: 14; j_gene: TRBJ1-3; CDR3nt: TGCGCCAGCAGCTTGGACAGGGCTGGAAACACCATATATTTT; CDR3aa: CASSLDRAGNTIYF
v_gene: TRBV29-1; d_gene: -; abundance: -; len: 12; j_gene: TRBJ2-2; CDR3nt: TGCAGCGTTCCCTCGAACACCGGGGAGCTGTTTTTT; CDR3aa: CSVPSNTGELFF
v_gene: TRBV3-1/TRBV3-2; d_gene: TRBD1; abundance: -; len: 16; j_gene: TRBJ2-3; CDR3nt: TGTGCCAGCAGCCAAGAGAGTCGACAGGGAGTAGATACGCAGTATTTT; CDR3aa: CASSQESRQGVDTQYF
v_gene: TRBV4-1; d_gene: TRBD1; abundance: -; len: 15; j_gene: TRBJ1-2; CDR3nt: TGCGCCAGCAGCCAAGGACGGACAGGGGACTATGGCTACACCTTC; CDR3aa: CASSQGRTGDYGYTF
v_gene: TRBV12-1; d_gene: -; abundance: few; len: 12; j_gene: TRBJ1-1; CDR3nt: TGTGCCAGCAGCTCCCGTTACACTGAAGCTTTCTTT; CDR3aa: CASSSRYTEAFF
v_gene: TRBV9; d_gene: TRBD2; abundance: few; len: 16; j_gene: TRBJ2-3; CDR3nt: TGTGCCAGCAGCGCTACCGGGACTAGCGGGAGAGATACGCAGTATTTT; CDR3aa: CASSATGTSGRDTQYF
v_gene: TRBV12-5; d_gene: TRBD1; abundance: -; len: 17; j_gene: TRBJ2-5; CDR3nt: TGTGCTAGTGGTTTTGGGGTGAAAACCACAGGGGGCGAGACCCAGTACTTC; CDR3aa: CASGFGVKTTGGETQYF
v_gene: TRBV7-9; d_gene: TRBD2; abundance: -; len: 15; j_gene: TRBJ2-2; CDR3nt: TGTGCCAGCAGCTCTAGCGGGGGGGCCACCGGGGAGCTGTTTTTT; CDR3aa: CASSSSGGATGELFF
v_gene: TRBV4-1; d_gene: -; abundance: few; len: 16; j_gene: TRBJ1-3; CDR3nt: TGCGCCAGCAGCCAATCAACCGGGACAACTGGAAACACCATATATTTT; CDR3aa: CASSQSTGTTGNTIYF
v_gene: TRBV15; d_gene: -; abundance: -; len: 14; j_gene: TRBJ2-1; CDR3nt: TGTGCCACTTCACAGGGATTCTCCTACAATGAGCAGTTCTTC; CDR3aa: CATSQGFSYNEQFF
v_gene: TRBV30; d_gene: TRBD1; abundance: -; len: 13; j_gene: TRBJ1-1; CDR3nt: TGTGCCTGGATTAAGACAGGGGTTGGTGAAGCTTTCTTT; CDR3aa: CAWIKTGVGEAFF
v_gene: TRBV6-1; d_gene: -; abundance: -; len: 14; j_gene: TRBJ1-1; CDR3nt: TGTGCCAGCAGTGACCCGAGGGTTAACACTGAAGCTTTCTTT; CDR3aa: CASSDPRVNTEAFF
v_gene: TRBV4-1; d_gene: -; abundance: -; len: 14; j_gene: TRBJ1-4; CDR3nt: TGCGCCAGCAGCCACGACAGGCCGGGGGAAAAACTGTTTTTT; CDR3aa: CASSHDRPGEKLFF
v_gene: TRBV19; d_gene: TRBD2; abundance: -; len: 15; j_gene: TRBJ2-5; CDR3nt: TGTGCCAGTAGTGCGGGACTAGCGGGGAGAGAGACCCAGTACTTC; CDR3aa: CASSAGLAGRETQYF
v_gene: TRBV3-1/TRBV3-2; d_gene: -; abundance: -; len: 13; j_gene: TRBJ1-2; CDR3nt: TGTGCCAGCACCGAACAGGGACACTATGGCTACACCTTC; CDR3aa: CASTEQGHYGYTF
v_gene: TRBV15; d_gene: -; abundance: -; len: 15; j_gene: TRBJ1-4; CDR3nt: TGTGCCACCAGCAGAGGGTGGCAGATTAATGAAAAACTGTTTTTT; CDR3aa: CATSRGWQINEKLFF
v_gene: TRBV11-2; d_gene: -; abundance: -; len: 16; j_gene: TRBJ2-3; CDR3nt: TGTGCCAGCAGCTTAGGTTCAAACAGGGGCACAGATACGCAGTATTTT; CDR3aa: CASSLGSNRGTDTQYF
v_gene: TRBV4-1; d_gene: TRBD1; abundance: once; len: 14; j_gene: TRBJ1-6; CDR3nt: TGCGCCAGCAGCCAAGGAGGGGGCTATTCACCCCTCCACTTT; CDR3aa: CASSQGGGYSPLHF
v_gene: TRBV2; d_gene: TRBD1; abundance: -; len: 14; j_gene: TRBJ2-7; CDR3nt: TGTGCCAGCAGTCCGGGGACAGAGAACTACGAGCAGTACTTC; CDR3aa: CASSPGTENYEQYF
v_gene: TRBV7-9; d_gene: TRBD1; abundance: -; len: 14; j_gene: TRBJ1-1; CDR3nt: TGTGCCAGCAGGGCAGGGGGCGGCGGCACTGAAGCTTTCTTT; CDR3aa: CASRAGGGGTEAFF
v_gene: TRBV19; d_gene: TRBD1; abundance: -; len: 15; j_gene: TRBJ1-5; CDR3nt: TGTGCCAGTAGTATAGGAGGGGGCCTGAATCAGCCCCAGCATTTT; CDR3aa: CASSIGGGLNQPQHF
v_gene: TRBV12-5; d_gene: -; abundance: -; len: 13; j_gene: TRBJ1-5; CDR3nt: TGTGCTAGTGGTTTGTATGACGGGCAGCCCCAGCATTTT; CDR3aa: CASGLYDGQPQHF
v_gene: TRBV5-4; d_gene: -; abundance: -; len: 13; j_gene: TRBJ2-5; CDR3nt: TGTGCCAGCAGTTCCCAGGGGAGAGCGACCCAGTACTTC; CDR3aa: CASSSQGRATQYF
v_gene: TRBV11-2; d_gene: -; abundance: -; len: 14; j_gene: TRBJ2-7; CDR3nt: TGTGCCAGCAGCTTATTGGGGGGAGTAGGCGAGCAGTACTTC; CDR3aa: CASSLLGGVGEQYF
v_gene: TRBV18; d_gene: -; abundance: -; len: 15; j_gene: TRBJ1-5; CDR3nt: TGTGCCAGCTCACCAGACAGGAGTAGCAATCAGCCCCAGCATTTT; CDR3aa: CASSPDRSSNQPQHF
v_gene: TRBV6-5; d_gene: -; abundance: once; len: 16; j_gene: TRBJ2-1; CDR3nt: TGTGCCAGCAGTTACTCACGGGGGGCCTCCTACAATGAGCAGTTCTTC; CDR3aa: CASSYSRGASYNEQFF
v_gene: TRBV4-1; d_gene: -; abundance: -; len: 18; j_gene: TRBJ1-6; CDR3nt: TGCGCCAGCAGCCACGCCGGGGCCGGGGGTTATCTTTATTCACCCCTCCACTTT; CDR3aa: CASSHAGAGGYLYSPLHF
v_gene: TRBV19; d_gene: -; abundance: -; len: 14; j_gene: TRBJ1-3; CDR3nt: TGTGCCAGTAGTAGGAGCAGCTGGGGAAACACCATATATTTT; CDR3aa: CASSRSSWGNTIYF
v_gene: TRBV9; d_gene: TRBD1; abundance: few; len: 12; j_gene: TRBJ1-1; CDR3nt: TGTGCCAGCAGCCTAGACGGGACAGTAGCTTTCTTT; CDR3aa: CASSLDGTVAFF
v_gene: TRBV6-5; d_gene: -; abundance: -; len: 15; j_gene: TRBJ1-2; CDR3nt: TGTGCCACTACGCCGCCGGGTCGAGGGCAATATGGCTACACCTTC; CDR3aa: CATTPPGRGQYGYTF
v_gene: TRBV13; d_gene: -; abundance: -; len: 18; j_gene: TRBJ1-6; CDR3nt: TGTGCCAGCAGCTTAGACTTCCGGGACTCCCGAAAGCGGTCACCCCTCCACTTT; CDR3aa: CASSLDFRDSRKRSPLHF
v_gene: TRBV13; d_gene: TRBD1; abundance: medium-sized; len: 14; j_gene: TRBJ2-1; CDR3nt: TGTGCCAGCAGCTTAGAACAGGGGTACAATGAGCAGTTCTTC; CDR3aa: CASSLEQGYNEQFF
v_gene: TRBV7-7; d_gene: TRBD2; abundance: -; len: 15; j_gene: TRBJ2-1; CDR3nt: TGTGCCAGCAGCCTACTAGCGGGGGGGCCAGGTGAGCAGTTCTTC; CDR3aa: CASSLLAGGPGEQFF
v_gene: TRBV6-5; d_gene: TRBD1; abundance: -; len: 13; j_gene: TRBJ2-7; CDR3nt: TGTGCCAGCAGGTTACAGGGGGCGAACGAGCAGTACTTC; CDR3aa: CASRLQGANEQYF
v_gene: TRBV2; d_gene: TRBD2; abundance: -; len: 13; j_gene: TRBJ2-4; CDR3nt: TGTGCCAGCCAGGCCGGGGGGAAAAACATTCAGTACTTC; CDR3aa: CASQAGGKNIQYF
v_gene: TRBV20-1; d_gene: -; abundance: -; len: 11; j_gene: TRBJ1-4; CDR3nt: TGCAGTGCGGTACAGAATGAAAAACTGTTTTTT; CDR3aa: CSAVQNEKLFF
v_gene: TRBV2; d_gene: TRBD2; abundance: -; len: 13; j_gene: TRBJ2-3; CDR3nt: TGTGCCAGCAGGCGGACTAGTACAGATACGCAGTATTTT; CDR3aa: CASRRTSTDTQYF